One sample yielded the 32 T cell receptor beta chains listed below, sequenced in a study of cytomegalovirus exposure and HLA in healthy donors. The PCR was carried out with 60 Vbeta primers and 13 Jbeta primers. Data came from immunoSEQ multiplex PCR; TCRdb stores just in-frame clones and leaves some out. The repertoire holds tens of thousands of clones, with around three quarters as singletons. The sample comprised PBMCs. The receptor source for this set is a man younger than 30 in good health and CMV-seropositive.

CDR3 DNA: TGTGCCAGCACTTTCAGCCGGGACAGTATTCGTGGCTACACCTTC. Its protein product is CASTFSRDSIRGYTF. J is TRBJ1-2 and V is TRBV6-1, with 7 bases matching TRBD1. Trimming cost V 7 bases and J 7 bases; bases outside gene matches: 15. This CDR3 comprises 15 residues. The germline V gene encodes CDR1 MNHNS and CDR2 SASEGT.

The chain recombines TRBV6-6 with TRBJ1-3; D perhaps matches TRBD1 (5 bases). Germline V lookup: CDR1 MNHNY, CDR2 SVGAGI (reference sequence). The CDR3 is 12 amino acids. V was clipped by 6 bases and J by 16 bases, with 19 bases between them. This CDR3 reads CASSTTARGAYF. CDR3 nucleotides: TGTGCCAGCAGCACAACGGCAAGGGGCGCGTATTTT.

The DNA of the CDR3 is TGTGCCAGCAGCTTCGTTGGACAGGGGCACTACGAGCAGTACTTC. It specifies CASSFVGQGHYEQYF. This chain links TRBV5-4 with TRBJ2-7, with TRBD1 matching 9 bases. J was trimmed by 3 bases and V by 2 bases; bases with no gene match: 6. The length of the CDR3 is 15 residues. Per germline, CDR1 SGHNT and CDR2 YYREEE (reference sequence).

The chain has TRBV7-8 and TRBJ1-1; 8 nucleotides agree with TRBD1. Trimming removed 5 bases from V and 1 base from J; junction bases left unmatched: 12. The CDR3 contains 17 residues. Looked up from germline, CDR1 is SGHVS and CDR2 is FQNEAQ. As DNA, the CDR3 is TGTGCCAGCAGCAACGACAGGGGCGTAATATCGAACACTGAAGCTTTCTTT. Its translation is CASSNDRGVISNTEAFF.

The CDR3 nucleotides read TGTGCCAGCAGACGAAACGGTAACTATGGCTACACCTTC. Protein sequence: CASRRNGNYGYTF. This rearrangement joins TRBV27 to TRBJ1-2; the D is unclear. The germline V and J ends were trimmed by 6 bases and 1 base, with 9 bases remaining between them. Germline V gene sequence: CDR1 MNHEY, CDR2 SMNVEV (reference sequence). The CDR3 length is 13 residues.

This rearrangement joins TRBV11-2 to TRBJ2-7, with D hard to call. The CDR3 length is 16 residues. V was cut by 0 bases and J by 1 base, with 13 bases left in between. Germline assignment: CDR1 SGHAT and CDR2 FQNNGV. CDR3 sequence: CASSLDHSVGSYEQYF. DNA of the CDR3: TGTGCCAGCAGCTTAGATCACAGTGTTGGGTCCTACGAGCAGTACTTC.

V gene TRBV28 combines with J gene TRBJ1-5; no clear D gene. With 5 bases removed from V and 5 bases from J, the gap between germline ends came to 13 bases. Germline V gives CDR1 MDHEN, CDR2 SYDVKM. The CDR3 is 14 amino acids. CDR3 bases: TGTGCCAGCAGTCCCCCCCTAGAACATCAGCCCCAGCATTTT. Amino acid sequence: CASSPPLEHQPQHF.

Written as DNA, the CDR3 is TGCGCCAGCAGCCCGGGACTAGTAGAGACCCAGTACTTC. Protein sequence: CASSPGLVETQYF. The chain links TRBV5-1 to TRBJ2-5; 8 bases align to TRBD2. Trimming removed 4 bases from V and 4 bases from J; junction bases left unmatched: 3. From germline, CDR1 is SGHRS and CDR2 YFSETQ. The CDR3 has 13 amino acids.

V is TRBV6-1 and J is TRBJ2-1; 8 bases fit TRBD1. Germline V gene data show CDR1 as MNHNS and CDR2 as SASEGT. The CDR3 extends over 15 amino acids. V shed 6 bases and J 3 bases; nucleotides not matched to a gene: 7. CDR3 in amino acids: CASSGQGAFYNEQFF. CDR3 in DNA: TGTGCCAGCAGCGGACAGGGCGCCTTCTACAATGAGCAGTTCTTC.

The gene calls are TRBV30 and TRBJ1-6; 7 nucleotides align to TRBD1. The CDR3 sequence is 15 residues long. With 3 bases clipped from V and 6 bases from J, the junction kept 8 bases outside the gene matches. The germline CDR1 and CDR2 sequences are GTSNPN and SVGIG (reference sequence). The CDR3 coding sequence is TGTGCCTGGAGGCCCCCGACAGGGACTAATTCACCCCTCCACTTT. As protein: CAWRPPTGTNSPLHF.

The genes are TRBV4-1 and TRBJ1-2, with D possibly matching TRBD1 (5 bases). Per germline, CDR1 MGHRA and CDR2 YSYEKL. This CDR3 comprises 15 residues. V lost 5 bases and J 5 bases, leaving 18 bases between the germline ends. The CDR3 protein is CASSEPDSGGYGYTF. CDR3 in DNA: TGCGCCAGCAGCGAACCTGACTCGGGGGGTTATGGCTACACCTTC.

The table lists this clone with a few counts. The chain is built from TRBV7-3 and TRBJ1-1; 7 bases map to TRBD1. Trimming cost V 6 bases and J 8 bases; bases outside gene matches: 6. Germline assignment: CDR1 SGHTA and CDR2 FQGTGA. This CDR3 contains 12 residues. The CDR3 sequence is CASRRQGGEAFF. The CDR3 bases are TGTGCCAGCAGGAGACAGGGCGGGGAAGCTTTCTTT.

This clone occurred a few times. V is TRBV28 and J is TRBJ1-2; D possibly corresponds to TRBD1 (6 bases). V was cut by 5 bases and J by 1 base, with 11 bases left in between. Germline V gene lookup returns CDR1 MDHEN and CDR2 SYDVKM. The CDR3 loop spans 14 amino acids. The CDR3 region has the DNA TGTGCCAGCAGTCCAGGACAGATTAACTATGGCTACACCTTC. Translation gives CASSPGQINYGYTF.

The rearrangement joins TRBV30 to TRBJ2-5, with 9 bases lining up with TRBD1. V dropped 2 bases and J dropped 10; count of bases not matched to a gene: 5. The CDR3 has 12 residues. Germline V CDR1 and CDR2: GTSNPN, SVGIG (reference sequence). The CDR3, as DNA: TGTGCCTGGAGTCGGACAGGGGAGGACCAGTACTTC. It yields the protein CAWSRTGEDQYF.

The chain has TRBV23-1 and TRBJ1-5; 8 bases agree with TRBD1. TRBV23-1 is placed among ORFs of uncertain function. V lost 6 bases, J lost 0 bases, and 7 bases stayed unmatched. The CDR3 has 16 amino acids. The CDR3 protein is CASRTGERLSNQPQHF. The CDR3 DNA follows: TGCGCCAGCAGGACAGGGGAACGTCTTAGCAATCAGCCCCAGCATTTT.

J is TRBJ1-2 and V is TRBV7-7, with TRBD1 matching 9 bases. The V and J ends lost 4 bases and 3 bases, in that order; junction bases with no gene match: 12. This CDR3 is built from 17 residues. Germline V CDR1 and CDR2: SSHAT, FNYEAQ (reference sequence). CDR3 residues: CASSSNRTGGEDYGYTF. CDR3 DNA: TGTGCCAGCAGCTCGAATCGTACAGGGGGCGAAGACTATGGCTACACCTTC.

The chain is built from TRBV5-6 and TRBJ1-1, with D tentatively TRBD1 (6 bases). Trimming shortened V by 1 base and J by 3 bases, and 10 bases separated the two germline ends. The CDR3 runs to 14 residues. Germline CDR1 and CDR2: SGHDT and YYEEEE. CDR3 protein: CASSLSGADTEAFF. The CDR3 DNA follows: TGTGCCAGCAGCTTGTCAGGGGCGGACACTGAAGCTTTCTTT.

The chain combines TRBV27 with TRBJ1-1, with 9 bases identical to TRBD1. This CDR3 comprises 13 residues. CDR1 is MNHEY, CDR2 SMNVEV, per germline (reference sequence). V trimming: 6 bases; J trimming: 4 bases; junction bases outside the gene matches: 3. This CDR3 reads CASRGTGITEAFF. CDR3 nucleotides: TGTGCCAGCAGGGGGACAGGGATCACTGAAGCTTTCTTT.

This chain connects TRBV30 to TRBJ2-1; tentative D call: TRBD2 (5 bases). The CDR3 extends over 14 amino acids. CDR1 and CDR2 from the germline V gene are GTSNPN and SVGIG (reference sequence). Trimming pared 4 bases from V and 4 bases from J, leaving 14 bases between. CDR3 sequence (DNA): TGTGCCTGGATAGGACTGGCGCCTTACAATGAGCAGTTCTTC. This codes for CAWIGLAPYNEQFF.

The chain joins TRBV15 to TRBJ1-2; 9 bases fit TRBD1. The CDR3 consists of 15 residues. Germline-derived CDR1 and CDR2 are LNHNV and YYDKDF (reference sequence). V lost 0 bases and J lost 3; bases outside the gene matches: 2. CDR3 bases: TGTGCCACCAGCAGAGATCGGACAGGGGACTATGGCTACACCTTC. It yields the protein CATSRDRTGDYGYTF. Full variable domain (missing parts from reference TRBV15 and TRBJ1-2): DAMVIQNPRYQVTQFGKPVTLSCSQTLNHNVMYWYQQKSSQAPKLLFHYYDKDFNNEADTPDNFQSRRPNTSFCFLDIRSPGLGDTAMYLCATSRDRTGDYGYTFGSGTRLTVV.

The CDR3 sequence: CASSVGQGQGYTF. CDR3 DNA: TGTGCCAGCAGTGTGGGACAGGGTCAGGGCTACACCTTC. This chain connects TRBV28 to TRBJ1-2; 9 bases fit TRBD1. The trim removed 5 bases at V and 8 bases at J, leaving 6 bases unmatched. Germline CDR1 reads MDHEN; CDR2 reads SYDVKM. This CDR3 is 13 amino acids long.

CDR3 region: CASSSGQGDTEAFF. CDR3 in DNA: TGTGCCAGCAGTTCGGGACAGGGCGACACTGAAGCTTTCTTT. The gene calls are TRBV27 and TRBJ1-1, with 9 nucleotides matching TRBD1. Germline values: CDR1 MNHEY, CDR2 SMNVEV (reference sequence). V lost 4 bases to trimming and J lost 3 bases; unmatched junction nucleotides: 3. This CDR3 is 14 amino acids long.

The genes are TRBV30 and TRBJ1-1; D is unclear. This CDR3 is 17 amino acids long. Trimming stripped 0 bases from V and 1 base from J, with 18 bases between. Per germline, CDR1 GTSNPN and CDR2 SVGIG (reference sequence). CDR3 sequence: CAWSVVVPRLSNTEAFF. The CDR3 DNA sequence: TGTGCCTGGAGTGTAGTGGTACCTCGACTTTCGAACACTGAAGCTTTCTTT.

The V gene is TRBV20-1, the J gene TRBJ2-1, with D perhaps TRBD1 (5 bases). V was shortened by 7 bases and J by 9 bases, with 13 bases between the two germline ends. The germline CDR1 and CDR2 sequences are DFQATT and SNEGSKA (reference sequence). This CDR3 contains 11 residues. In DNA, the CDR3 is TGCAGTGGAGGTAGGGGTGGTGAGCAGTTCTTC. As protein: CSGGRGGEQFF.

V and J are TRBV11-2 and TRBJ2-2; D not certain. The CDR3 has 13 amino acids. Trimming took 6 bases from V and 1 from J, leaving 6 bases between them. Germline V gives CDR1 SGHAT, CDR2 FQNNGV. CDR3 in amino acids: CASSNGNTGELFF. The CDR3 bases are TGTGCCAGCAGTAACGGGAACACCGGGGAGCTGTTTTTT.

V is TRBV9 and J is TRBJ1-1; D gene ambiguous. The V gene's germline CDR1 is SGDLS and CDR2 YYNGEE. There are 14 residues in the CDR3. Trimming left V 0 bases short and J 3 bases short, with 9 bases between. The CDR3 DNA sequence: TGTGCCAGCAGCGTAGGACCTCGGGACACTGAAGCTTTCTTT. This gives the protein CASSVGPRDTEAFF.

The chain combines TRBV25-1 with TRBJ2-7; maybe TRBD2 (6 bases). V was clipped by 5 bases and J by 6 bases, with 8 bases between them. The CDR3 spans 11 residues. Germline V gene data show CDR1 as MGHDK and CDR2 as SYGVNS. This chain's CDR3 is CASSRELEQYF. The CDR3 nucleotides are TGTGCCAGCAGTCGGGAGCTCGAGCAGTACTTC.

V gene TRBV30 combines with J gene TRBJ1-2; 9 nucleotides align to TRBD1. Trimming at V came to 4 bases and at J to 3 bases, leaving 15 bases not matched to a gene. Germline CDR1 GTSNPN, CDR2 SVGIG (reference sequence). The CDR3 has 17 amino acids. CDR3 nucleotides: TGTGCCTGGACCCCGACGGGGGACAGGGTATATTACTATGGCTACACCTTC. This gives the protein CAWTPTGDRVYYYGYTF.

This sequence joins TRBV7-8 and TRBJ2-4, with D tentatively TRBD1 (6 bases). CDR1 and CDR2 (germline): SGHVS, FQNEAQ. Trimming removed 4 bases at V and 7 bases at J, with 20 bases between. This CDR3 comprises 16 residues. The CDR3 spells CASSSQTGSRWNIQYF. The CDR3 DNA reads as TGTGCCAGCAGCTCCCAAACAGGGTCGAGGTGGAACATTCAGTACTTC.

V is TRBV6-1 and J is TRBJ2-1; D possibly corresponds to TRBD1 (6 bases). The germline V and J ends were trimmed by 1 base and 3 bases, with 13 bases remaining between them. From germline, CDR1 is MNHNS and CDR2 SASEGT. The CDR3 sequence is 16 residues long. CDR3 protein: CASSEGWTEGYNEQFF. The CDR3 bases are TGTGCCAGCAGTGAAGGTTGGACAGAAGGCTACAATGAGCAGTTCTTC.

The chain combines TRBV7-9 with TRBJ2-1, with TRBD1 matching over 8 bases. The junction had 15 bases not matched to a gene; V was cut back by 4 bases and J by 7 bases. The CDR3 runs to 17 residues. CDR1 and CDR2 (germline): SEHNR, FQNEAQ (reference sequence). The CDR3: CASSSDRPGGRMNEQFF. CDR3 DNA sequence: TGTGCCAGCAGCTCCGACCGTCCAGGGGGCCGTATGAATGAGCAGTTCTTC.

The chain links TRBV27 to TRBJ2-1, with 12 positions matching TRBD2. In germline, CDR1 is MNHEY, CDR2 SMNVEV (reference sequence). With V trimmed by 4 bases and J by 8 bases, 6 bases remained unmatched. The CDR3 is made up of 15 amino acids. This chain's CDR3 is CASSSYLAGGDEQFF. CDR3 bases: TGTGCCAGCAGTTCTTATCTAGCGGGGGGGGATGAGCAGTTCTTC.